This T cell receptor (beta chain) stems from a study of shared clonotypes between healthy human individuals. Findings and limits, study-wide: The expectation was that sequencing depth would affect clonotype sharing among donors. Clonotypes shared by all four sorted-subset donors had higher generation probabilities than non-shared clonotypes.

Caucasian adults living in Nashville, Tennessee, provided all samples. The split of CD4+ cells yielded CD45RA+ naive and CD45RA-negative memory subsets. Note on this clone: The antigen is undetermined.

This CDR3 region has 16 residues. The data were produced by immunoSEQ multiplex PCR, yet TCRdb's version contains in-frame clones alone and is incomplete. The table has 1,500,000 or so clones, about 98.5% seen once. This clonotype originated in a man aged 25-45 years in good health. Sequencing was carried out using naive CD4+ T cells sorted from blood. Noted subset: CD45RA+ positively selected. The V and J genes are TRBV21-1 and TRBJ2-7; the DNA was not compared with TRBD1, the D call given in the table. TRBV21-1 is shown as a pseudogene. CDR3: CASSKVTTDRAREQYF. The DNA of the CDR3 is TGTGCCAGCAGCAAAGTGACCACCGACAGGGCCCGCGAGCAGTACTTC.